The source of this TCR beta chain is a study of T cell repertoires in cytomegalovirus infection. Study as a whole: CMV infection plus the matching HLA type was flagged by public TCR beta signatures. Notes on the study in general: The study found HLA-C-restricted CMV-specific TCR beta clonotypes dominating the ex vivo response.

TCRdb redid the calling of the reads with MiXCR, one entry per CDR3 protein. The table includes around 95,000 distinct CDR3 sequences, roughly 29% detected once. This clonotype has only a few counts. Antigen unknown. The CDR3 covers 14 residues. V lost 3 bases, J lost 1 base, and 8 bases lay in between. Germline values: CDR1 SGHRS, CDR2 YFSETQ. The sample here was CD8+ T cells from cultured PBMCs, taken from culture after CMV antigen stimulation. The J gene is TRBJ2-4, the V gene TRBV5-1; D uncertain. This TCR was sampled from a human donor in good health (CMV status not recorded). Some clones in this sample may be carry-over from other donors' samples. The DNA for the CDR3 is TGCGCCAGCAGCTACTCTCTCGCCAAAAACATTCAGTACTTC. Translated, it gives CASSYSLAKNIQYF.